This TCR beta chain was documented in a study of Ad26.COV2.S vaccination and SARS-CoV-2 variants. Overall study context: Ad26.COV2.S arm of COV1001 included the donor. Ad26.COV2.S was injected intramuscularly once or twice, 56 days apart.

This CDR3 comprises 16 residues. With V trimmed by 2 bases and J by 3 bases, 7 bases remained unmatched. CDR1 is MNHEY, CDR2 SMNVEV, per germline (reference sequence). The table came from immunoSEQ multiplex PCR; TCRdb's copy has only in-frame clones and leaves some out. Here the sample spans roughly 400,000 clones, 80% to 95% being singletons. Described treatment: approximately 18 received Ad26.COV2.S at low or high dose, single or two shots; several received placebo; per-sample allocation not given. Sample collection was performed on day 63 after the first vaccine or placebo injection. The sample consisted of peripheral blood, taken in a trial of Ad26.COV2.S vaccine versus placebo. The gene calls are TRBV27 and TRBJ2-4, with 7 bases fitting TRBD2. This receptor was identified in a person aged 18 to 65 who received the Ad26.COV2.S COVID-19 vaccine or a placebo. The CDR3: CASSLRAGVVKNIQYF. The DNA for the CDR3 is TGTGCCAGCAGTTTACGTGCGGGAGTAGTCAAAAACATTCAGTACTTC.